This T cell receptor (beta chain) was recorded in a study of post-analysis software for immune sequencing data. Whole-study context: The disease courses covered relapsing-remitting, secondary progressive and progressive-relapsing multiple sclerosis. Study-wide results and caveats: Significantly decreased normalized Chao1 diversity was recorded for multiple sclerosis patients relative to controls. Pronounced co-clustering by F measure was evident among identically batched samples.

Unique molecular identifiers were built into the TCR beta cDNA libraries. Around 500,000 cDNA molecules were obtained per 1 to 10 million input T cells. MiXCR, applied by TCRdb to the PCR reads, yields one record per CDR3 protein. The top ten hold roughly 12% of the sample, which has 600,000 to 750,000 distinct CDR3 sequences, 55% to 70% seen once. Regarding this clonotype: Its antigen is as yet unknown.

The source is a girl aged 2 to 9 with multiple sclerosis. Material for sequencing was blood.

The CDR3 reads CASSLTSGAQYF. CDR3 nucleotide sequence: TGTGCCAGCAGTTTAACTAGCGGGGCGCAGTATTTT. V and J are TRBV12-3 or TRBV12-4 and TRBJ2-3; TRBD2 aligns across 10 bases. The CDR3 length is 12 residues. The V and J ends lost 2 bases and 10 bases, in that order; junction bases with no gene match: 0.